This T cell receptor (beta chain) derives from a study of CD8+CD57+ T cells in acquired aplastic anemia. Study context: Isolated CD4+ and CD8+ cells, once sorted, yielded DNA averaging roughly 3 ug. Read counts for CD4+ cells (from healthy donors) averaged about 10 million. Findings of the study overall: Almost 30 CD8+ CDR3 sequences occurred in both the patients and the controls. Patients versus controls showed no significant CD8+ Simpson's diversity difference.

CDR3 and TCR beta VDJ profiling relied on a genomic DNA template. TCRdb re-called the reads with MiXCR, one entry per CDR3 protein. The table records 86,000 or so distinct CDR3 sequences, over 35% of them present only once. This clonotype was recorded at least ten times. Antigen unknown. The germline V gene has CDR1 SGHVS and CDR2 FNYEAQ. This CDR3 has 15 amino acids. After removal of 5 bases from V and 7 bases from J, the junction contained 9 bases not matched to a gene. The chain joins TRBV7-6 to TRBJ1-1; 11 nucleotides align to TRBD1. The sample was sorted CD4+, CD8+, or CD8+CD57+ T cells (not recorded which) from PBMCs. The TCR comes from a human donor in good health, serving as a control. Here the CDR3 reads CASSQTGQGAGEAFF. Written as DNA, the CDR3 is TGTGCCAGCAGCCAGACCGGACAGGGGGCAGGTGAAGCTTTCTTT.